This TCR beta chain was sequenced during a study of blood T cell repertoires in COVID-19. The overall study: T cells, B-cell-depleted T cells, or PBMCs supplied cDNA or gDNA.

Adults between about 18 and 89 years of age took part from about 24 US areas. Participant-given clinical history determined each cohort assignment. The repertoire was sequenced with immunoSEQ multiplex PCR; TCRdb's copy has only in-frame clones and lacks some. The table records some 150,000 clones, over 80% of them present only once. This CDR3 has 15 residues. J was trimmed by 3 bases and V by 5 bases; bases with no gene match: 5. CDR1 and CDR2 from the germline V gene are MGHDK and SYGVNS. This TCR derives from a woman between 45 and 65 years old who had recovered from COVID-19. The gene calls are TRBV25-1 and TRBJ1-4; 8 nucleotides agree with TRBD1. The sequenced sample was PBMCs or T cells enriched from blood (not recorded which). The CDR3 here is CASSQGQGSNEKLFF. CDR3 sequence (DNA): TGTGCCAGCAGTCAAGGACAGGGCTCTAATGAAAAACTGTTTTTT.